This TCR beta chain was captured by sequencing in a study of T cells in Graves' hyperthyroidism and ophthalmopathy (dated by TCRdb to about 2019). For the study in its entirety: Peripheral blood was collected at initial diagnosis, before any treatment. The 75 to 100 discovery patients were randomly split 7:3 into training and test sets. To identify distinguishing TCR V-J signatures, a discovery cohort of around 100 patients was used, comprising some 45 with Graves' ophthalmopathy and about 59 with stable Graves' hyperthyroidism. Once sampling was done, hyperthyroidism patients were given methimazole at a starting dose of 30 mg daily, whereas ophthalmopathy patients were given high-dose intravenous methylprednisolone. Thyroid tissue and blood T-cell repertoires from several Graves' hyperthyroidism patients were also compared in the study. An independent validation cohort of under 20 hyperthyroidism patients and 17 patients who later progressed to ophthalmopathy tested prospective prediction of ophthalmopathy. TCR Vbeta CDR3 sequencing of 120 to 150 peripheral blood samples (43 ophthalmopathy, some 75 hyperthyroidism and 17 progressor patients) is reported in the paper. General findings and caveats noted by the study authors: A model built on a 13 V-J signature distinguished ophthalmopathy from stable hyperthyroidism, reaching approximately 89% sensitivity and around 81% specificity in cross-validation and 80%/75% in testing. Sample size was not statistically predetermined, and blinding of investigators to group allocation was not performed. Blood samples also contained most of the expanded thyroid clonotypes (frequency above 0.001), which suggests that blood repertoires may reflect thyroid immune responses. During validation, the model predicted progression to ophthalmopathy a median of about 6.3 months ahead of onset, with more than 55% sensitivity and roughly 72% specificity.

Relative to germline, V is 2 bases shorter and J is 3 bases shorter, with 11 bases between their ends. CDR1 MDHEN and CDR2 SYDVKM were looked up in the germline V gene. The CDR3 goes from the cysteine to the phenylalanine over 15 residues. Of the read, only the CDR3 DNA is kept; its 45 bases are in frame from base 1. TCR beta CDR3 regions were amplified from RNA transcripts. The first round of RT-PCR for the TCR CDR3 was performed with the HTBI primer set and the Qiagen OneStep RT-PCR kit. Libraries were constructed in a second round of multiplex PCR, after which size selection and purification were carried out. Sequencing of the libraries was done on an Illumina HiSeq2000 using paired-end 100 bp reads. Per the original workflow: SOAPnuke was used to process the raw data, throwing out any read that contained adapters or uncalled bases, had a mean Phred below 15, or lacked an exact constant-primer or identifier match. COPE v1.2.5 was used to merge the high-quality paired reads, and each unique nucleotide sequence was defined as a clonotype. MiTCR v1.1 was used to align clonotypes to the IMGT TRBV, TRBD and TRBJ reference segments. Only V-J combinations with frequency above 0.0001, covering approximately 99% of repertoires, were analysed. A TCS score was defined as the ratio between F50 (clonal expansion) and ExV (chaos), using BLOSUM62-based TCRdist between CDR3 peptides within each V-J. Welch's t-statistics and random forest reduced roughly 500 V-J features to fewer than 15, which were used in a naive Bayes classifier (R e1071). The public reads were run again by TCRdb, first through fastp at Q25 and then through MiXCR, and only productive beta chains were kept. Merged by CDR3 protein, the rows form single entries marked with the most common genes and DNA. The V and J calls shown here were made by TCRdb, not taken from the authors' results. In all, the sample holds 550,000 to 650,000 distinct CDR3 sequences, and 14% of those were seen once. Of the sample, approximately 15% is held by the ten largest clones.

Many counts were recorded for this clonotype. Its antigen remains unidentified. There are no base qualities to consult, and no much larger clone falls within one base. Stable Graves' hyperthyroidism was defined as the absence of progression to ophthalmopathy over 18 months of follow-up. Hyperthyroidism patients were newly diagnosed, had a disease duration of under 2 months, and were aged 18 to 65 years. Patients with uncontrolled infections, other autoimmune diseases, pregnancy or lactation were excluded. Diagnoses relied on clinical symptoms, serum thyroxine and TRAb, thyroid ultrasound and orbital computed tomography. PBMCs were separated from approximately 9.9 ml of fresh peripheral blood using Ficoll-Paque density gradient centrifugation. Total RNA was extracted with Trizol reagent, and quality was checked on an Agilent 2100 Bioanalyzer.

The sequenced sample was blood. Recombination connected TRBV28 to TRBJ1-5; the D gene is perhaps TRBD1, from 5 matching bases. The TCR originated in a woman aged 40 to 55 with Graves' hyperthyroidism. CDR3 sequence: CASSLPGLYNQPQHF. DNA sequence: TGTGCCAGCAGTTTACCGGGACTCTACAATCAGCCCCAGCATTTT.